The present entry profiles one TCR beta chain with its context. The entry originates in a study of blood T cell repertoires in COVID-19. About the study: Samples representing acute and convalescent COVID-19 were sourced from the United States, Italy and Spain. The analysed material was cDNA or gDNA that came from T cells, B-cell-depleted T cells, or PBMCs.

Original handling: Amplification from reference gene primers served as the basis for estimated nucleated cell counts. Method: immunoSEQ multiplex PCR; TCRdb's copy keeps in-frame clones and lacks some. V, J and clone size are those of that table, while D and trimming were read from the DNA. The sample has fewer than 150,000 clones, just under 90% seen once. Input material: peripheral blood. This receptor was identified in a woman between 40 and 50 years old with acute or convalescent COVID-19.

The chain's CDR3 is CASSYGQGTDTQYF. The CDR3 DNA reads TGTGCCAGCAGTTATGGACAGGGGACAGATACGCAGTATTTT. V is TRBV6-2 or TRBV6-3 and J is TRBJ2-3, with TRBD1 matching over 9 bases. J was trimmed by 3 bases and V by 3 bases; bases with no gene match: 1. The germline gives CDR1 MNHEY, CDR2 SVGEGT. This CDR3 region has 14 residues.